This T cell receptor beta chain was obtained from a study of monozygotic twins with cystic fibrosis (dated by TCRdb to about 2021). Study-wide context: Barcoded libraries were made from 2.5 to 3 micrograms of fragmented DNA using roughly 14 PCR cycles. To gauge how much genetics shapes V and J gene usage, the researchers compared TCR beta repertoires both within and across 16 monozygotic twin pairs who have cystic fibrosis. Made up mostly of children and adolescents, the cohort included ten female and six male twin pairs ranging in age from 2.0 to 36.4 years, with a median of about 10 years. Twins were ranked among 970 or so cohort participants for weight-for-height and FEVPerc (FEV1 disease centile) at the day of blood sampling. Data for three of the twin pairs had been reported earlier in a different context.

Per the germline V gene, SGHAT is the CDR1 and FQNNGV is the CDR2. V is pruned by 4 bases and J by 9 bases, leaving 9 bases of the junction without a gene match. Counted from cysteine to phenylalanine, this CDR3 has 14 amino acids. Only the CDR3 portion is preserved as DNA: 42 bases, with reading frame beginning at the first base. TCR beta CDR3 regions were amplified by multiplex PCR with the immunoSEQ immune profiling system according to the manufacturer's instructions. Sequencing was performed on an Illumina NextSeq system. The original pipeline was this. Sequence data were processed on the immunoSEQ Analyzer platform, and clonality was calculated as the square root of Simpson's index of productive rearrangements. Similarity in V and J usage was measured by Jensen-Shannon distance, and OLGA was used to compute CDR3 generation probabilities. Shared CDR3 sequences were searched against the immuneACCESS database (August 2020) and VDJdb (December 2020). Entries here come from immuneACCESS through TCRdb and include only in-frame sequences with V and J called. Some clones fail to appear in such tables; in the studies checked, an unresolved V gene covers under half of the shortfall, and the cause of the remainder is unknown. D and trimming come from the DNA, and the V and J calls and clone size come from that table. The sample yields around 21,000 clones; about 83% were counted once. Roughly 1.2% of the sample goes to the ten largest clones.

This clone was detected once. Its specific antigen is unknown. Qualities for individual bases were not recorded, and no much larger clone is one base off. The twin pairs came from the European Cystic Fibrosis Twin and Sibling Study Cohort, a cohort that recruited patients from over a hundred CF clinics across 14 European countries. Both zygosity and CFTR genotype were checked in-house, and zygosity was tested with multiplex PCR across nine short tandem repeat loci. Peripheral blood was taken from each twin, and clinical parameters were recorded on the day of blood sampling. Genomic DNA was isolated from peripheral blood cells with phenol/chloroform and kept in TE buffer at 4 degrees C. On the study overall, not on this receptor specifically: The greatest similarity to the co-twin was observed for V gene usage in 13 of 16 pairs and for J usage in 8 of 16 pairs, which suggested genetic constraints. Sharing of nucleotide-identical clonotypes was significantly greater within monozygotic CF twin pairs than between unrelated CF individuals (P = 0.000026, Mann-Whitney). The cohort was small, and the number of shared CDR3s showed no association with age, concordance or disease severity. Simpson clonality was found to be generally low (median roughly 0.01), suggesting a naive-dominated repertoire, although higher clonality was observed in the most severely affected patients.

This receptor was taken from a woman in her 30s with cystic fibrosis. Recombination linked TRBV11-2 to TRBJ2-1; TRBD1 lines up with 7 middle nucleotides. Sequencing was done on a sample of blood. The CDR3 amino acid sequence is: CASSSRTGLGEQFF. The nucleotide sequence is TGTGCCAGCAGCTCCAGGACAGGCCTGGGTGAGCAGTTCTTC.